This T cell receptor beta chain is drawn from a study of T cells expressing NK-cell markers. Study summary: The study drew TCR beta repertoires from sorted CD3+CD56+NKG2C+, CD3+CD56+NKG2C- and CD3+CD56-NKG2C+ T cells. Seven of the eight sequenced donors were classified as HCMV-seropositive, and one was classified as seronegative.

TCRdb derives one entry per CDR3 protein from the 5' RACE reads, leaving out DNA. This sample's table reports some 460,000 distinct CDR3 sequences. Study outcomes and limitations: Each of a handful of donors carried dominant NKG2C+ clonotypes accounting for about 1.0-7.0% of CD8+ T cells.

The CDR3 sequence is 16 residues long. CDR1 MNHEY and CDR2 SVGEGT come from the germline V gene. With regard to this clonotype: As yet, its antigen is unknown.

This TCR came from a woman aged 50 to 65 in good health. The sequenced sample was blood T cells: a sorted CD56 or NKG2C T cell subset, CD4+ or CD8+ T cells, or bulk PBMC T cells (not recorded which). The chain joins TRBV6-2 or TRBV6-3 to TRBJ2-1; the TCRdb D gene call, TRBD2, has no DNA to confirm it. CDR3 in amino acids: CARTASGRATGVEQFF.